The 29 T cell receptor beta chains in this list originate from one sample, sequenced in a study of early T cells in non-severe SARS-CoV-2 infection. TCRdb re-called the 5' RACE reads through MiXCR, storing one row per CDR3 protein. This table has tens of thousands of distinct CDR3 sequences, about 12% appearing once. Sequences were obtained from whole blood. The receptor set was obtained from an adult who was a healthcare worker with PCR-confirmed SARS-CoV-2 infection or an uninfected control (not recorded which).

This rearrangement joins TRBV28 to TRBJ2-7; 7 bases align to TRBD1. The CDR3 consists of 14 residues. The V gene's germline CDR1 is MDHEN and CDR2 SYDVKM. V lost 5 bases to trimming and J lost 2 bases; unmatched junction nucleotides: 6. The CDR3 protein is CASSPGTAPYEQYF. CDR3 nucleotides: TGTGCCAGCAGTCCCGGGACAGCTCCCTACGAGCAGTACTTC.

This clonotype was observed at least ten times. The V and J genes are TRBV4-1 and TRBJ2-3, with TRBD2 matching 9 bases. Germline assignment: CDR1 MGHRA and CDR2 YSYEKL. Trimming took 0 bases from V and 5 from J; bases not matched to a gene: 12. This CDR3 is 18 amino acids long. The CDR3 sequence: CASSQDRDAGGPLDTQYF. As DNA, the CDR3 is TGCGCCAGCAGCCAAGATAGGGACGCGGGAGGGCCTTTAGATACGCAGTATTTT.

V and J are TRBV6-6 and TRBJ2-7; no reliable D call. This CDR3 spans 12 amino acids. CDR1 is MNHNY, CDR2 SVGAGI, per germline (reference sequence). Trimming removed 5 bases from V and 6 bases from J, with 11 bases in between. The CDR3 here is CASSPISGEQYF. In nucleotides, the CDR3 is TGTGCCAGCAGTCCCATTTCGGGCGAGCAGTACTTC.

In its sample, this clonotype was seen once. A junction boundary mismatches the germline segment, possibly from a read error. The V and J genes are TRBV20-1 and TRBJ2-2; the D gene is possibly TRBD2 (6 bases). Germline lookup yields CDR1 DFQATT and CDR2 SNEGSKA (reference sequence). The CDR3 is 13 amino acids. The CDR3 nucleotides are TGCAGTGCCCGGGTGACATGGGGCGGGGAGCTGTATTTT. Amino acids: CSARVTWGGELYF.

This clonotype was detected ten times or more. V usage is TRBV20-1 and J usage is TRBJ1-1; a possible D gene is TRBD1 (6 bases). V dropped 6 bases and J dropped 8 bases, with 13 bases sitting between them. CDR3 length: 11 amino acids. CDR1 and CDR2 from the germline V gene are DFQATT and SNEGSKA (reference sequence). The DNA of the CDR3 is TGCAGTGCCCTGGGGACACTGGAAGCTTTCTTT. Its protein product is CSALGTLEAFF.

The chain joins TRBV7-9 to TRBJ2-2, with 8 bases identical to TRBD1. The CDR3 loop spans 16 amino acids. From germline, CDR1 is SEHNR and CDR2 FQNEAQ (reference sequence). Trimming cost V 5 bases and J 6 bases; bases outside gene matches: 11. CDR3: CASSPRGRGRAGELFF. CDR3 nucleotide sequence: TGTGCCAGCAGCCCCCGGGGCAGGGGGCGCGCCGGGGAGCTGTTTTTT.

This clonotype was counted between two and nine times. The chain recombines TRBV7-8 with TRBJ2-1, with D tentatively TRBD2 (7 bases). This CDR3 contains 15 residues. Germline CDR1 and CDR2: SGHVS and FQNEAQ. V gave up 7 bases and J gave up 11 bases, with 24 bases separating them. The CDR3 is CASTLSGEGFRKQFF. CDR3 in DNA: TGTGCCAGCACTCTTTCAGGGGAGGGGTTTAGAAAGCAGTTCTTC.

This clonotype was counted ten times or more. The chain employs TRBV12-3 or TRBV12-4 and TRBJ2-7; 11 bases map to TRBD2. The CDR3 sequence is 15 residues long. J lost 0 bases, V lost 7 bases, and 5 bases had no gene match. This CDR3 reads CASKLAGASSYEQYF. The CDR3 coding sequence is TGTGCCAGCAAACTAGCGGGGGCGAGCTCCTACGAGCAGTACTTC.

This clonotype has more than one count but fewer than ten. The DNA of the CDR3 is TGCGCCAGCAGCCCACAAGGCAGGGGGCTACAAGAGACCCAGTACTTC. Translated, it gives CASSPQGRGLQETQYF. The chain joins TRBV5-1 to TRBJ2-5; 8 nucleotides match TRBD1. Germline V gene sequence: CDR1 SGHRS, CDR2 YFSETQ. V lost 4 bases to trimming and J lost 2 bases; unmatched junction nucleotides: 10. CDR3 length equals 16 residues. Together with reference TRBV5-1 and TRBJ2-5, the CDR3 gives the full variable domain: KAGVTQTPRYLIKTRGQQVTLSCSPISGHRSVSWYQQTPGQGLQFLFEYFSETQRNKGNFPGRFSGRQFSNSRSEMNVSTLELGDSALYLCASSPQGRGLQETQYFGPGTRLLVL.

This clonotype has a handful of counts. V and J are TRBV7-9 and TRBJ2-1; 10 nucleotides agree with TRBD2. Trimming took 4 bases from V and 7 from J; bases not matched to a gene: 7. Germline V gene data show CDR1 as SEHNR and CDR2 as FQNEAQ (reference sequence). The CDR3 is 15 residues long. The CDR3: CASSSFLSGRNEQFF. CDR3 DNA: TGTGCCAGCAGCTCTTTTCTTAGCGGGAGGAATGAGCAGTTCTTC.

This clonotype has only a few counts. This chain connects TRBV29-1 to TRBJ1-1; possibly TRBD1 for D (6 bases). Germline V gene data show CDR1 as SQVTM and CDR2 as ANQGSEA. The CDR3 extends over 13 amino acids. V lost 3 bases, J lost 0 bases, and 8 bases lay in between. The CDR3 loop is CSVEGALNTEAFF. In DNA form, the CDR3 reads TGCAGCGTTGAGGGGGCGCTGAACACTGAAGCTTTCTTT.

This clonotype was observed at least ten times. The chain is built from TRBV5-4 and TRBJ2-6; D unclear. The CDR3 runs 15 residues. Germline-derived CDR1 and CDR2 are SGHNT and YYREEE (reference sequence). Trimming stripped 3 bases from V and 0 bases from J, with 7 bases between. The CDR3 region is CASSSPGSGANVLTF. CDR3 nucleotides: TGTGCCAGCAGCTCCCCCGGCTCTGGGGCCAACGTCCTGACTTTC.

This chain links TRBV28 with TRBJ1-1; D uncertain. The CDR3 loop spans 11 amino acids. The germline CDR1 and CDR2 sequences are MDHEN and SYDVKM. V dropped 8 bases and J dropped 4 bases, with 8 bases sitting between them. The CDR3 region is CASRFITEAFF. The CDR3 DNA is TGTGCCAGCCGCTTTATCACTGAAGCTTTCTTT.

In its sample, this clonotype was seen a few times. V usage is TRBV6-5 and J usage is TRBJ1-1; 8 nucleotides align to TRBD1. Germline loops: CDR1 MNHEY, CDR2 SVGAGI. CDR3 size: 14 residues. V was clipped by 9 bases and J by 1 base; unmatched bases: 7. DNA for the CDR3: TGTGCCAGTAATCGGGACAGGACGAACACTGAAGCTTTCTTT. Translation: CASNRDRTNTEAFF.

In its sample, this clonotype was seen many times. The chain carries TRBV11-2 and TRBJ2-5; D unclear. The CDR3 sequence is 14 residues long. Trimming took 1 base from V and 0 from J, leaving 6 bases between them. Germline lookup yields CDR1 SGHAT and CDR2 FQNNGV. The CDR3 DNA sequence: TGTGCCAGCAGCTTAGCCCCGTACCAAGAGACCCAGTACTTC. Translating it yields CASSLAPYQETQYF.

This clonotype was recorded a few times. The chain has TRBV13 and TRBJ2-6; possible D gene TRBD2, 6 bases. CDR1 and CDR2 from the germline V gene are PRHDT and FYEKMQ (reference sequence). This CDR3 has 15 amino acids. V was shortened by 4 bases and J by 4 bases, with 11 bases between the two germline ends. CDR3 in DNA: TGTGCCAGCAGCTATTTAGCGGCAGGGGCCAACGTCCTGACTTTC. Its translation: CASSYLAAGANVLTF.

This clonotype has only a few counts. V gene TRBV9 combines with J gene TRBJ1-1, with TRBD1 as a possible D gene (5 bases). This CDR3 is built from 11 residues. The V and J ends lost 7 bases and 2 bases respectively, with 6 bases between them. Germline CDR1 is SGDLS and CDR2 is YYNGEE. The CDR3 sequence is CASGGNTEAFF. In DNA, the CDR3 is TGTGCCAGCGGGGGTAACACTGAAGCTTTCTTT. Full variable domain (missing parts from reference TRBV9 and TRBJ1-1): DSGVTQTPKHLITATGQRVTLRCSPRSGDLSVYWYQQSLDQGLQFLIQYYNGEERAKGNILERFSAQQFPDLHSELNLSSLELGDSALYFCASGGNTEAFFGQGTRLTVV.

The chain combines TRBV6-6 with TRBJ2-6; no clear D. The CDR3 loop spans 13 amino acids. V was shortened by 5 bases and J by 1 base, with 3 bases between the two germline ends. CDR1 and CDR2 (germline): MNHNY, SVGAGI (reference sequence). In DNA form, the CDR3 reads TGTGCCAGCAGTATATCTGGGGCCAACGTCCTGACTTTC. Translating it yields CASSISGANVLTF.

This clonotype was counted at least ten times. The V gene is TRBV6-1, the J gene TRBJ2-2; possible D gene TRBD1, 6 bases. CDR1 MNHNS and CDR2 SASEGT come from the germline V gene. This CDR3 region has 13 residues. V was pared by 6 bases and J by 5 bases, with 10 bases between. CDR3 protein: CASRNTGTGELFF. The CDR3 coding sequence is TGTGCCAGCAGAAATACAGGGACCGGGGAGCTGTTTTTT.

At least ten counts were recorded for this clonotype. The chain links TRBV20-1 to TRBJ2-3; 13 bases match TRBD2. Germline CDR1 reads DFQATT; CDR2 reads SNEGSKA (reference sequence). CDR3 length: 14 amino acids. J was trimmed by 4 bases and V by 4 bases; bases with no gene match: 2. The CDR3 spells CSANGLAGADTQYF. CDR3 coding DNA: TGCAGTGCTAATGGACTAGCGGGAGCAGATACGCAGTATTTT.

This clonotype was seen many times. The gene calls are TRBV19 and TRBJ2-3, with 13 nucleotides matching TRBD2. J lost 3 bases, V lost 5 bases, and 2 bases had no gene match. From germline, CDR1 is LNHDA and CDR2 SQIVND (reference sequence). This CDR3 spans 15 amino acids. Here the CDR3 DNA reads TGTGCCAGTAGTCTACTAGCGGGAGGGACAGATACGCAGTATTTT. This translates into CASSLLAGGTDTQYF. Full variable domain (remainder filled in from reference TRBV19 and TRBJ2-3): DGGITQSPKYLFRKEGQNVTLSCEQNLNHDAMYWYRQDPGQGLRLIYYSQIVNDFQKGDIAEGYSVSREKKESFPLTVTSAQKNPTAFYLCASSLLAGGTDTQYFGPGTRLTVL.

A few counts support this clonotype. The chain is built from TRBV29-1 and TRBJ2-1, with 11 bases aligning to TRBD1. Germline trimming cut 6 bases from V and 7 bases from J; bases unmatched to any gene: 8. Per the germline V gene, CDR1 is SQVTM and CDR2 is ANQGSEA. The CDR3 sequence is 14 residues long. The DNA of the CDR3 is TGCAGCGTCACCGGGACAGGGGGGGGAAATGAGCAGTTCTTC. It is translated as CSVTGTGGGNEQFF.

The rearrangement uses TRBV19 and TRBJ2-7, with D hard to call. Germline assignment: CDR1 LNHDA and CDR2 SQIVND (reference sequence). The CDR3 has 14 amino acids. Trimming pared 3 bases from V and 2 bases from J, leaving 11 bases between. Here the CDR3 reads CASSMPGFTYEQYF. The CDR3, as DNA: TGTGCCAGTAGTATGCCAGGCTTCACCTACGAGCAGTACTTC.

Ten or more counts support this clonotype. The chain recombines TRBV4-1 with TRBJ1-6; tentative D call: TRBD1 (5 bases). The CDR3 length is 16 residues. The V gene's germline CDR1 is MGHRA and CDR2 YSYEKL. Trimming took 4 bases from V and 0 from J, leaving 10 bases between them. In nucleotides, the CDR3 is TGCGCCAGCAGCCCGCAGGGAGACTCCTATAATTCACCCCTCCACTTT. Its protein is CASSPQGDSYNSPLHF.

This clonotype was seen many times. The chain recombines TRBV5-1 with TRBJ1-2; D is unclear. In germline, CDR1 is SGHRS, CDR2 YFSETQ. The V end lost 4 bases, the J end lost 0 bases, and 10 bases lay between the germline ends. CDR3 length: 14 residues. CDR3 amino acids: CASSPWESNYGYTF. CDR3 bases: TGCGCCAGCAGCCCGTGGGAGTCTAACTATGGCTACACCTTC. The whole variable domain, filled in from reference TRBV5-1 and TRBJ1-2, reads KAGVTQTPRYLIKTRGQQVTLSCSPISGHRSVSWYQQTPGQGLQFLFEYFSETQRNKGNFPGRFSGRQFSNSRSEMNVSTLELGDSALYLCASSPWESNYGYTFGSGTRLTVV.

The V gene is TRBV29-1, the J gene TRBJ1-1; the D is unclear. This CDR3 spans 9 amino acids. Germline values: CDR1 SQVTM, CDR2 ANQGSEA. CDR3 nucleotide sequence: TGCCCCGCCGTGGGGTTAGCTTTCTTT. It encodes CPAVGLAFF.

This clonotype was counted between two and nine times. The chain joins TRBV27 to TRBJ2-3; unclear D gene. V dropped 5 bases and J dropped 4 bases, with 13 bases sitting between them. Germline lookup yields CDR1 MNHEY and CDR2 SMNVEV (reference sequence). The CDR3 is 14 amino acids. The CDR3 region is CASSPLRVSDTQYF. The CDR3 region has the DNA TGTGCCAGCAGTCCCCTTAGAGTGTCAGATACGCAGTATTTT.

This clonotype was recorded at least ten times. The chain employs TRBV5-4 and TRBJ2-1; D perhaps matches TRBD1 (5 bases). CDR1 and CDR2 from the germline V gene are SGHNT and YYREEE (reference sequence). The length of the CDR3 is 14 residues. Trimming shortened V by 3 bases and J by 4 bases, and 11 bases separated the two germline ends. This CDR3 reads CASSSPTDYNEQFF. The CDR3 nucleotides are TGTGCCAGCAGCTCACCGACAGATTACAATGAGCAGTTCTTC.

This clonotype appeared many times. V usage is TRBV19 and J usage is TRBJ2-5, with D unclear. The CDR3 length is 12 residues. Trimming took 8 bases from V and 1 from J, leaving 8 bases between them. Germline V gene lookup returns CDR1 LNHDA and CDR2 SQIVND (reference sequence). The CDR3 DNA is TGTGCCAGTGGGCAGATCCAAGAGACCCAGTACTTC. Amino acids: CASGQIQETQYF.